Listed below are T cell receptor beta chains from one sample, sequenced in a study of CD8 T cells in Susac syndrome. Via MiXCR, TCRdb re-called the immunoSEQ multiplex PCR reads, giving one row per CDR3 protein. The sample includes 95,000 to 150,000 distinct CDR3 sequences, just under 95% of them seen just once. Sample: CD8+ T cells from PBMCs. Receptors originate from a human donor with Susac syndrome. CDR3s include the opening cysteine and the closing phenylalanine or tryptophan. Fields, in order: V gene, J gene, clone size, D gene, CDR3 protein, CDR3 DNA. A D gene is named only where the DNA matches it firmly. Size tells how often a clone was seen (once, few, many) or the class of an expanded clone, and some rows leave it out.

TRBV27	TRBJ2-5	few	NA	CASSYDRGSETQYF	TGTGCCAGCAGTTATGACCGGGGATCAGAGACCCAGTACTTC
TRBV12-3/TRBV12-4	TRBJ2-3	NA	TRBD2	CASSPTSAADTQYF	TGTGCCAGCAGCCCGACTAGCGCCGCAGATACGCAGTATTTT
TRBV12-3/TRBV12-4	TRBJ1-2	NA	TRBD1	CASSPQGAAYGYTF	TGTGCCAGCAGTCCACAGGGGGCGGCCTATGGCTACACCTTC
TRBV11-2	TRBJ2-1	NA	TRBD2	CASSSVAGGYNEQFF	TGTGCCAGCAGCTCCGTAGCGGGGGGTTACAATGAGCAGTTCTTC
TRBV29-1	TRBJ1-2	NA	TRBD1	CSVEADRVRYGYTF	TGCAGCGTTGAAGCCGACAGGGTTCGGTATGGCTACACCTTC
TRBV4-1	TRBJ2-7	NA	NA	CASSLRDMSYEQYF	TGCGCCAGCAGCCTCCGGGACATGTCCTACGAGCAGTACTTC
TRBV7-8	TRBJ1-2	few	TRBD1	CASSWTGNYGYTF	TGTGCCAGCAGCTGGACAGGGAACTATGGCTACACCTTC
TRBV7-9	TRBJ2-1	once	TRBD1	CASSPGQGLDNEQFF	TGTGCCAGCAGCCCGGGACAGGGGCTAGACAATGAGCAGTTCTTC
TRBV13	TRBJ1-4	NA	TRBD1	CASSPQGGNEKLFF	TGTGCCAGCAGCCCACAGGGGGGGAATGAAAAACTGTTTTTT
TRBV6-8	TRBJ2-1	once	TRBD2	CASSYSGLAGATYNEQFF	TGTGCCAGCAGTTATTCCGGACTAGCGGGGGCCACATACAATGAGCAGTTCTTC
TRBV6-5	TRBJ1-6	NA	NA	CASSTRQYSPLHF	TGTGCCAGCAGTACCCGGCAGTATTCACCCCTCCACTTT
TRBV7-9	TRBJ2-5	once	TRBD2	CASGLAGQETQYF	TGTGCCAGCGGGCTAGCGGGGCAAGAGACCCAGTACTTC
TRBV27	TRBJ2-7	NA	NA	CASSSYYEQYF	TGTGCCAGCAGTTCCTACTACGAGCAGTACTTC
TRBV12-3/TRBV12-4	TRBJ1-2	NA	NA	CASSLAAGVRGYTF	TGTGCCAGCAGTTTAGCGGCAGGGGTTCGTGGCTACACCTTC
TRBV12-3/TRBV12-4	TRBJ2-1	NA	NA	CASSLPAIEQFF	TGTGCCAGCAGCCTACCAGCGATTGAGCAGTTCTTC
TRBV7-8	TRBJ2-5	NA	NA	CASSFGSGPETQYF	TGTGCCAGCAGCTTTGGCTCGGGGCCGGAGACCCAGTACTTC
TRBV3-1	TRBJ2-7	NA	NA	CASSQGIPGAYEQYF	TGTGCCAGCAGCCAAGGGATCCCTGGGGCCTACGAGCAGTACTTC
TRBV4-3	TRBJ2-7	NA	TRBD1	CASSQGQGLPYEQYF	TGCGCCAGCAGCCAAGGACAGGGGCTTCCCTACGAGCAGTACTTC
TRBV7-2	TRBJ1-6	NA	NA	CASSLGGVGSPLHF	TGTGCCAGCAGCTTAGGGGGGGTCGGGTCACCCCTCCACTTT
TRBV11-2	TRBJ2-7	once	TRBD1	CASSTNRDRGSEQYF	TGTGCCAGCAGCACAAACCGGGACAGGGGTTCCGAGCAGTACTTC
TRBV6-5	TRBJ2-5	NA	NA	CASSYGPGGDPKETQYF	TGTGCCAGCAGTTACGGTCCAGGGGGGGATCCTAAGGAGACCCAGTACTTC
TRBV29-1	TRBJ2-1	NA	TRBD1	CSVERAGGMWNEQFF	TGCAGCGTTGAAAGGGCAGGGGGTATGTGGAATGAGCAGTTCTTC
TRBV2	TRBJ2-6	NA	TRBD1	CASSDRGRRFGANVLTF	TGTGCCAGCAGTGACAGGGGGCGAAGATTTGGGGCCAACGTCCTGACTTTC
TRBV3-1	TRBJ1-2	NA	NA	CASSPILQGVGYTF	TGTGCCAGCAGCCCGATACTACAGGGTGTTGGCTACACCTTC
TRBV7-9	TRBJ2-7	NA	NA	CASSFREAYEQYF	TGTGCCAGCAGCTTCAGGGAGGCCTACGAGCAGTACTTC
TRBV25-1	TRBJ2-7	NA	NA	CASSEYGRGYEQYF	TGTGCCAGCAGTGAATACGGCAGGGGATACGAGCAGTACTTC
TRBV5-1	TRBJ2-1	NA	TRBD2	CASSLGASGGGSYNEQFF	TGCGCCAGCAGCTTGGGGGCTAGCGGGGGAGGCTCCTACAATGAGCAGTTCTTC
TRBV7-2	TRBJ1-2	NA	NA	CASSLAWQPYGYTF	TGTGCCAGCAGCTTAGCGTGGCAGCCCTATGGCTACACCTTC
TRBV10-3	TRBJ2-7	NA	NA	CAISVGWGYEQYF	TGTGCCATCAGTGTTGGGTGGGGCTACGAGCAGTACTTC
TRBV5-6	TRBJ2-7	NA	NA	CASSLIRGAYRSSYEQYF	TGTGCCAGCAGCTTGATTCGGGGGGCCTACCGTAGCTCCTACGAGCAGTACTTC
TRBV19	TRBJ1-5	once	TRBD1	CASSLVGTGVQPQHF	TGTGCCAGTAGTCTAGTTGGGACAGGGGTTCAGCCCCAGCATTTT
TRBV20-1	TRBJ2-1	NA	NA	CSAKMGINSYNEQFF	TGCAGTGCTAAGATGGGGATAAACTCCTACAATGAGCAGTTCTTC
TRBV11-2	TRBJ2-2	NA	NA	CASSPWDGPNTGELFF	TGTGCCAGCAGCCCCTGGGACGGACCGAACACCGGGGAGCTGTTTTTT
TRBV18	TRBJ2-2	NA	TRBD2	CASSLAGANTGELFF	TGTGCCAGCTCACTAGCGGGGGCGAACACCGGGGAGCTGTTTTTT
TRBV21-1	TRBJ2-1	NA	NA	CASRGTTNEQFF	TGTGCCAGCAGGGGGACTACCAATGAGCAGTTCTTC
TRBV30	TRBJ1-5	NA	TRBD1	CAWSPGTGRQPQHF	TGTGCCTGGAGTCCCGGGACAGGGAGACAGCCCCAGCATTTT
TRBV7-9	TRBJ2-3	NA	TRBD1	CASSGDRVTQYF	TGTGCCAGCAGCGGGGACAGGGTAACGCAGTATTTT
TRBV29-1	TRBJ2-1	NA	TRBD2	CSVEGTAGVSSYNEQFF	TGCAGCGTTGAAGGGACGGCGGGGGTATCCTCATACAATGAGCAGTTCTTC
TRBV6-1	TRBJ2-1	NA	TRBD2	CASTASGGSYEQFF	TGTGCCAGCACGGCTAGCGGGGGGAGTTACGAGCAGTTCTTC
TRBV5-1	TRBJ1-1	NA	NA	CASRVPGPNTEAFF	TGCGCCAGCAGGGTTCCCGGGCCGAACACTGAAGCTTTCTTT
TRBV2	TRBJ2-3	NA	NA	CASSEGTGATDTQYF	TGTGCCAGCAGTGAAGGAACAGGAGCCACAGATACGCAGTATTTT
TRBV7-8	TRBJ1-2	NA	TRBD1	CASSLAGRTGDYGYTF	TGTGCCAGCAGCTTAGCTGGACGGACAGGGGACTATGGCTACACCTTC
TRBV29-1	TRBJ2-3	once	TRBD2	CSVEDFAGGQTDTQYF	TGCAGCGTTGAAGATTTTGCGGGGGGGCAGACAGATACGCAGTATTTT
TRBV25-1	TRBJ1-1	NA	TRBD1	CASSGLTGGREAFF	TGTGCCAGCAGTGGCCTTACAGGGGGTAGGGAAGCTTTCTTT
TRBV6-2/TRBV6-3	TRBJ2-3	NA	NA	CASSTPETLRTDTQYF	TGTGCCAGCAGTACGCCGGAGACGCTACGCACAGATACGCAGTATTTT
TRBV10-3	TRBJ2-7	NA	NA	CAIRATPQGEQYF	TGTGCCATCAGGGCCACCCCTCAGGGTGAGCAGTACTTC
TRBV4-1	TRBJ1-2	NA	NA	CASSQVSQLNYGYTF	TGCGCCAGCAGCCAAGTTTCACAGCTAAACTATGGCTACACCTTC
TRBV5-6	TRBJ2-7	NA	NA	CASSLTEGVYEQYF	TGTGCCAGCAGCTTGACGGAGGGTGTCTACGAGCAGTACTTC
TRBV2	TRBJ2-6	NA	TRBD1	CATGRGTGANVLTF	TGTGCCACAGGCAGGGGGACCGGGGCCAACGTCCTGACTTTC
TRBV20-1	TRBJ2-1	NA	NA	CSARGVANEQFF	TGCAGTGCTAGAGGAGTGGCCAATGAGCAGTTCTTC
TRBV15	TRBJ2-3	NA	NA	CATSRDRPNGATDTQYF	TGTGCCACCAGCAGAGATAGACCGAACGGGGCAACAGATACGCAGTATTTT
TRBV4-1	TRBJ2-3	once	NA	CASSQEEWVNSQADTQYF	TGCGCCAGCAGCCAAGAAGAGTGGGTCAATAGTCAAGCAGATACGCAGTATTTT
TRBV20-1	TRBJ2-1	NA	TRBD2	CSAGEPSGDDNEQFF	TGCAGTGCTGGAGAACCTAGCGGGGATGACAATGAGCAGTTCTTC
TRBV3-1	TRBJ2-7	NA	NA	CASSQDWGDMAYEQYF	TGTGCCAGCAGCCAAGATTGGGGGGACATGGCTTACGAGCAGTACTTC
TRBV3-1	TRBJ1-6	NA	NA	CASSQEGSSYNSPLHF	TGTGCCAGCAGCCAAGAAGGGAGCTCCTATAATTCACCCCTCCACTTT